Listed below are T cell receptor beta chains from one sample, sequenced in a study of blood T cell repertoires in COVID-19. Sequencing used immunoSEQ multiplex PCR; TCRdb keeps in-frame clones, though not all of them. The sample has 70,000 or so clones; about 90% are singletons. Sequenced sample: peripheral blood. These receptors originate from a human donor in a cohort sampled during active COVID-19. Each CDR3 is given with its conserved first and last residue. The D gene is left open where the match is weak. Size tells how often a clone was seen (once, few, many) or the class of an expanded clone, and some rows leave it out.

clone_size	v_call	d_call	j_call	cdr3_aa	cdr3_nt
.	TRBV25-1	.	TRBJ1-1	CASSPTGYTEAFF	TGTGCCAGCAGCCCAACAGGGTACACTGAAGCTTTCTTT
.	TRBV19	.	TRBJ1-5	CASSKGRAANQPQHF	TGTGCCAGTAGTAAAGGACGAGCGGCCAATCAGCCCCAGCATTTT
.	TRBV4-2	TRBD1	TRBJ2-5	CASSPAPGQGSQETQYF	TGTGCCAGCAGCCCAGCTCCGGGACAGGGGTCCCAAGAGACCCAGTACTTC
once	TRBV2	.	TRBJ1-4	CASTIRANEKLFF	TGTGCCAGCACGATTCGCGCTAATGAAAAACTGTTTTTT
.	TRBV12-3/TRBV12-4	TRBD1	TRBJ1-1	CASWTGRLTEAFF	TGTGCCAGTTGGACAGGGAGACTCACTGAAGCTTTCTTT
.	TRBV5-5	TRBD1	TRBJ1-2	CASSPRRDRGSYGYTF	TGTGCCAGCAGCCCCCGTAGGGACAGGGGGAGCTATGGCTACACCTTC
once	TRBV12-3/TRBV12-4	.	TRBJ1-1	CASSFGGTEAFF	TGTGCCAGCAGTTTCGGGGGGACTGAAGCTTTCTTT
.	TRBV11-2	.	TRBJ1-1	CASSPRRGAQGVNTEAFF	TGTGCCAGCAGCCCCCGGCGAGGTGCGCAGGGCGTGAACACTGAAGCTTTCTTT
few	TRBV12-3/TRBV12-4	.	TRBJ1-2	CASREDSYYGYTF	TGTGCCAGCAGAGAGGACAGTTACTATGGCTACACCTTC
.	TRBV28	.	TRBJ1-3	CASSLAGTGNTIYF	TGTGCCAGCAGCCTCGCGGGGACTGGAAACACCATATATTTT
.	TRBV5-1	TRBD1	TRBJ1-1	CASSTDRVEAFF	TGCGCCAGCAGCACCGACAGGGTAGAAGCTTTCTTT
.	TRBV30	.	TRBJ1-2	CAWGASLGYTF	TGTGCCTGGGGGGCCTCGCTTGGCTACACCTTC
.	TRBV6-6	.	TRBJ2-7	CASSLGTSSSYEQYF	TGTGCCAGCAGCCTTGGGACAAGTAGCTCCTACGAGCAGTACTTC
.	TRBV24-1	.	TRBJ1-5	CATLILGREKGNQPQHF	TGTGCCACCTTGATTCTGGGGAGGGAAAAGGGCAATCAGCCCCAGCATTTT
.	TRBV11-2	.	TRBJ2-2	CASSSLSGDTGELFF	TGTGCCAGCAGCTCTTTATCAGGGGACACCGGGGAGCTGTTTTTT
once	TRBV5-4	TRBD2	TRBJ2-7	CASSLDPAPSSGGNDYEQYF	TGTGCCAGCAGCTTGGACCCCGCCCCCTCTAGCGGGGGGAATGACTACGAGCAGTACTTC
.	TRBV6-6	.	TRBJ2-4	CASTTRDENIQYF	TGTGCCAGCACCACCAGGGATGAAAACATTCAGTACTTC
few	TRBV6-1	TRBD1	TRBJ2-5	CASSEARDRQETQYF	TGTGCCAGCAGTGAAGCGCGGGACAGGCAAGAGACCCAGTACTTC
.	TRBV29-1	TRBD1	TRBJ1-2	CSVEPPLRGGEGGYTF	TGCAGCGTTGAACCCCCTCTCCGAGGGGGCGAGGGTGGCTACACCTTC
.	TRBV30	.	TRBJ1-2	CAWSGQNYGYTF	TGTGCCTGGAGTGGACAGAACTATGGCTACACCTTC
once	TRBV4-2	TRBD1	TRBJ2-7	CASSPWGQEGSYEQYF	TGTGCCAGCAGCCCCTGGGGACAGGAGGGGTCCTACGAGCAGTACTTC
.	TRBV6-6	TRBD1	TRBJ1-1	CASSPTGFTEAFF	TGTGCCAGCAGTCCGACAGGGTTCACTGAAGCTTTCTTT
once	TRBV24-1	.	TRBJ1-2	CATSYITGHSTKGYTF	TGTGCCACCAGTTACATAACAGGACATTCAACAAAGGGCTACACCTTC
.	TRBV11-2	.	TRBJ2-2	CASSPLPRDTGTGELFF	TGTGCCAGCAGCCCCCTCCCCCGCGACACGGGGACCGGGGAGCTGTTTTTT
.	TRBV6-5	.	TRBJ2-7	CASRETSPEQYF	TGTGCCAGCAGAGAGACTAGTCCCGAGCAGTACTTC
few	TRBV7-9	.	TRBJ2-7	CASSVRHESYEQYF	TGTGCCAGCAGCGTTAGACACGAGTCCTACGAGCAGTACTTC
.	TRBV11-2	.	TRBJ1-3	CASSPSRRTGNTIYF	TGTGCCAGCAGCCCGAGCCGCAGGACTGGAAACACCATATATTTT
.	TRBV4-2	TRBD1	TRBJ1-2	CASSQDRTGGRYTF	TGTGCCAGCAGCCAAGATCGGACAGGGGGTCGCTACACCTTC
.	TRBV30	.	TRBJ2-7	CAIGAPHEQYF	TGTGCCATAGGGGCGCCCCACGAGCAGTACTTC
.	TRBV4-3	.	TRBJ1-6	CASSQDRQAKFNSPLHF	TGCGCCAGCAGCCAAGATAGGCAGGCAAAGTTTAATTCACCCCTCCACTTT
.	TRBV4-2	TRBD2	TRBJ2-7	CASSQDGSGGLYEQYF	TGTGCCAGCAGCCAAGATGGTAGCGGGGGCCTCTACGAGCAGTACTTC
.	TRBV7-9	TRBD1	TRBJ1-4	CASSLRQGQINEKLFF	TGTGCCAGCAGCTTACGTCAGGGACAGATTAATGAAAAACTGTTTTTT
.	TRBV7-2	TRBD2	TRBJ2-5	CASSTRLAGGTKTQYF	TGTGCCAGCAGCACCCGACTAGCGGGGGGCACAAAGACCCAGTACTTC
.	TRBV4-2	.	TRBJ1-4	CASSQEGAYATNEKLFF	TGTGCCAGCAGCCAAGAGGGGGCCTATGCAACTAATGAAAAACTGTTTTTT
once	TRBV7-6	TRBD1	TRBJ1-6	CASSFRGGQGGSPLHF	TGTGCCAGCAGCTTCCGCGGCGGACAGGGGGGTTCACCCCTCCACTTT
.	TRBV5-1	TRBD1	TRBJ1-4	CASSLGTGGLNEKLFF	TGCGCCAGCAGCTTGGGGACAGGGGGACTTAATGAAAAACTGTTTTTT
few	TRBV9	.	TRBJ1-2	CASTTVDKPNYGYTF	TGTGCCAGCACGACCGTGGACAAACCAAACTATGGCTACACCTTC
.	TRBV11-2	.	TRBJ1-1	CASSPGIQWLDTEAFF	TGTGCCAGCAGCCCAGGGATTCAATGGTTGGACACTGAAGCTTTCTTT
once	TRBV11-2	TRBD2	TRBJ2-3	CASSLVRGGARSTDTQYF	TGTGCCAGCAGCTTAGTCCGGGGGGGGGCCCGCAGCACAGATACGCAGTATTTT
.	TRBV5-6	TRBD1	TRBJ2-7	CASSLGDRGSYEQYF	TGTGCCAGCAGCTTGGGGGACAGGGGATCCTACGAGCAGTACTTC
.	TRBV6-2/TRBV6-3	.	TRBJ2-7	CASSYRGAYEQYF	TGTGCCAGCAGTTACCGCGGGGCCTACGAGCAGTACTTC